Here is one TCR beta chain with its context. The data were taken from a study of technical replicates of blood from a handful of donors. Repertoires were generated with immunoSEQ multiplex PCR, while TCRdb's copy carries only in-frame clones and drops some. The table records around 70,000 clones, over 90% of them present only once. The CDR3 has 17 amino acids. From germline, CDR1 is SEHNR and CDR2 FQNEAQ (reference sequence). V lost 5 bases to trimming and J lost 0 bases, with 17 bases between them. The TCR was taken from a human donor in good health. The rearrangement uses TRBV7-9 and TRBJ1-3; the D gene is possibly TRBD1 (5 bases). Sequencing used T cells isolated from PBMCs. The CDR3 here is CASSLRDFSGSGNTIYF. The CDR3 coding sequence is TGTGCCAGCAGCCTAAGGGACTTCTCCGGCTCTGGAAACACCATATATTTT.